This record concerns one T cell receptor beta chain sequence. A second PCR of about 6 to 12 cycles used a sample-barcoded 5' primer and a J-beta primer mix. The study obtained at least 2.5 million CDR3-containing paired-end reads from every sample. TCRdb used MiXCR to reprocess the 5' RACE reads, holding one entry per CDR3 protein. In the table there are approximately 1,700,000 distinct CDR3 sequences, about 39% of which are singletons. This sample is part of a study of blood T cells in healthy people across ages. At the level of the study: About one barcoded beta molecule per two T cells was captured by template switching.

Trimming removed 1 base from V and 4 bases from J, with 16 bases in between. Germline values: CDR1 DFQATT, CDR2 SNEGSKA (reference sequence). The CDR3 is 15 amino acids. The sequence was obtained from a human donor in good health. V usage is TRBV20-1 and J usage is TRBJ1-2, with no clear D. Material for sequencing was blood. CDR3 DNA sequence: TGCAGTGCTAGAGGCATCGTCGATACTTTCTATGGCTACACCTTC. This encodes CSARGIVDTFYGYTF.